These 12 T cell receptor beta chains came from one sample sequenced in a study of OX40 agonist ivuxolimab in advanced cancers. Sequenced by immunoSEQ multiplex PCR; TCRdb stores in-frame clones only, minus some. The sample records 45,000 to 50,000 clones, around 92% being singletons. The source was CD4+ or CD8+ T cells sorted from blood, collected in a trial of the OX40 agonist ivuxolimab. These receptors all come from an adult with an advanced solid tumor such as melanoma, head and neck, liver or kidney cancer.

CDR3 bases: TGTGCCAGCAGTTCCGGGCCAGGGGCCAACGTCCTGACTTTC. This translates into CASSSGPGANVLTF. The chain employs TRBV27 and TRBJ2-6; no definite D call. Between the trimmed V and J ends, which lost 4 bases and 4 bases, there was a span of 8 bases. In germline, CDR1 is MNHEY, CDR2 SMNVEV (reference sequence). This CDR3 spans 14 amino acids.

The rearrangement joins TRBV7-9 to TRBJ2-3; D may be TRBD1 (6 bases). Per the germline V gene, CDR1 is SEHNR and CDR2 is FQNEAQ (reference sequence). Trimming took off 4 bases at V and 7 bases at J, with 18 bases between the two ends. The CDR3 has 15 amino acids. CDR3 loop: CASSSFRRGTNTQYF. CDR3 coding DNA: TGTGCCAGCAGCTCTTTCCGGAGAGGGACAAATACGCAGTATTTT.

The rearrangement uses TRBV15 and TRBJ1-5, with 7 bases aligning to TRBD1. The V segment lost 3 bases and the J segment 4 bases; nucleotides outside the gene matches: 9. This CDR3 has 16 amino acids. CDR1 LNHNV and CDR2 YYDKDF come from the germline V gene (reference sequence). CDR3 residues: CATSRDGTAVNQPQHF. In DNA, the CDR3 is TGTGCCACCAGCAGGGACGGGACAGCCGTAAATCAGCCCCAGCATTTT.

The rearrangement joins TRBV11-3 to TRBJ2-1, with D possibly TRBD1 on 6 matching bases. Germline CDR1 reads SGHNT; CDR2 reads YENEEA. V was shortened by 4 bases and J by 8 bases, with 12 bases between the two germline ends. This CDR3 spans 13 amino acids. The CDR3 protein is CASSSGQRDEQFF. The CDR3 DNA sequence: TGTGCCAGCAGCTCGGGACAAAGGGATGAGCAGTTCTTC.

The gene calls are TRBV4-1 and TRBJ1-2; perhaps TRBD1 as D (6 bases). V was shortened by 1 base and J by 6 bases, with 18 bases between the two germline ends. Germline CDR1 reads MGHRA; CDR2 reads YSYEKL. CDR3 length equals 16 residues. CDR3 coding DNA: TGCGCCAGCAGCCAAGTGTCCGGGGGCATTGGGGATGGCTACACCTTC. Translation gives CASSQVSGGIGDGYTF.

J is TRBJ2-7 and V is TRBV4-1; 9 nucleotides line up with TRBD1. The CDR3 consists of 14 residues. V lost 5 bases to trimming and J lost 4 bases; unmatched junction nucleotides: 6. Germline V gene lookup returns CDR1 MGHRA and CDR2 YSYEKL. The DNA for the CDR3 is TGCGCCAGCAGCTCGGACAGGGGTTATTACGAGCAGTACTTC. It specifies CASSSDRGYYEQYF.

This clone was found once. DNA of the CDR3: TGTGCCAGCAGCGTATGGTGGACAGGGAGGGACACCGGGGAGCTGTTTTTT. It yields the protein CASSVWWTGRDTGELFF. The J gene is TRBJ2-2, the V gene TRBV9; D may be TRBD1 (8 bases). The V end was cut by 1 base, the J end by 3 bases, with 16 bases between. From germline, CDR1 is SGDLS and CDR2 YYNGEE. The CDR3 is made up of 17 amino acids.

V is TRBV29-1 and J is TRBJ2-2; maybe TRBD1 (5 bases). The CDR3 loop spans 16 amino acids. The V end was cut by 4 bases, the J end by 2 bases, with 17 bases between. Germline lookup yields CDR1 SQVTM and CDR2 ANQGSEA. CDR3 in DNA: TGCAGCGTTGTACTTACCCGGCAGGGTAACACCGGGGAGCTGTTTTTT. Its translation: CSVVLTRQGNTGELFF.

This sequence joins TRBV5-4 and TRBJ2-3; tentative D call: TRBD2 (6 bases). The germline V and J ends were trimmed by 0 bases and 6 bases, with 11 bases remaining between them. The CDR3 consists of 14 residues. Germline loops: CDR1 SGHNT, CDR2 YYREEE (reference sequence). This CDR3 reads CASSLGGLPDTQYF. Here the CDR3 DNA reads TGTGCCAGCAGCTTGGGGGGACTCCCTGATACGCAGTATTTT. The full variable domain, rest sourced from reference TRBV5-4 and TRBJ2-3, is ETGVTQSPTHLIKTRGQQVTLRCSSQSGHNTVSWYQQALGQGPQFIFQYYREEENGRGNFPPRFSGLQFPNYSSELNVNALELDDSALYLCASSLGGLPDTQYFGPGTRLTVL.

V gene TRBV5-8 combines with J gene TRBJ2-6; a weak D match, TRBD1 (6 bases). Between the trimmed V and J ends, which lost 4 bases and 0 bases, there was a span of 11 bases. The CDR3 extends over 16 amino acids. The V gene's germline CDR1 is SGHTS and CDR2 YDEGEE. CDR3 in amino acids: CASSPPRGSGANVLTF. DNA of the CDR3: TGTGCCAGCAGCCCGCCCAGGGGCTCTGGGGCCAACGTCCTGACTTTC.

The chain joins TRBV19 to TRBJ2-1; TRBD2 might be the D (5 bases). Trimming stripped 4 bases from V and 8 bases from J, with 12 bases between. Germline values: CDR1 LNHDA, CDR2 SQIVND (reference sequence). This CDR3 comprises 13 residues. CDR3 bases: TGTGCCAGTAGTAGCCGCCGGGGAGATGAGCAGTTCTTC. Protein sequence: CASSSRRGDEQFF.

The gene calls are TRBV5-5 and TRBJ2-7; 8 bases align to TRBD1. The CDR3 has 14 amino acids. Germline lookup yields CDR1 SGHKS and CDR2 YYEKEE (reference sequence). Losses at the gene ends were 4 bases for V and 7 bases for J; bases not matched to a gene: 10. CDR3 loop: CASSTGTGRKEQYF. In DNA form, the CDR3 reads TGTGCCAGCAGCACAGGGACAGGCCGTAAGGAGCAGTACTTC.